Below are 9 T cell receptor beta chains sequenced from a single sample in a study of cytomegalovirus exposure and HLA in healthy donors. Clones were read by immunoSEQ multiplex PCR, and TCRdb kept only the in-frame ones, dropping some. The table has about 120,000 clones, over 85% seen once; the top ten hold 1.5% to 2%. Sequenced input: PBMCs. Receptor source: a woman younger than 35 in good health and CMV-seronegative.

The chain has TRBV28 and TRBJ1-1; 9 bases match TRBD1. This CDR3 is 14 amino acids long. Germline loops: CDR1 MDHEN, CDR2 SYDVKM. The V and J ends lost 6 bases and 5 bases, in that order; junction bases with no gene match: 7. The chain's CDR3 is CASRTGGRRTEAFF. The DNA of the CDR3 is TGTGCCAGCAGAACAGGGGGCAGGAGGACTGAAGCTTTCTTT.

The rearrangement links TRBV28 to TRBJ2-1; TRBD1 is a possible D gene (5 bases). V lost 2 bases, J lost 7 bases, and 12 bases lay in between. CDR3 length: 14 residues. In germline, CDR1 is MDHEN, CDR2 SYDVKM. The CDR3 region has the DNA TGTGCCAGCAGTTTACCAGTCCCAGGGAATGAGCAGTTCTTC. Translated, it gives CASSLPVPGNEQFF.

The CDR3 region has the DNA TGTGCCAGCAGGAGGGCGGGGGCCAAAAACATTCAGTACTTC. Translating gives CASRRAGAKNIQYF. The chain links TRBV2 to TRBJ2-4, with a tentative D call TRBD2 (6 bases). The CDR3 consists of 14 residues. Trimming removed 6 bases from V and 1 base from J, with 10 bases in between. Germline V gene lookup returns CDR1 SNHLY and CDR2 FYNNEI.

This rearrangement joins TRBV7-3 to TRBJ2-1; D possibly corresponds to TRBD2 (5 bases). V shed 2 bases and J shed 2 bases, with 10 bases lying between them. Germline-derived CDR1 and CDR2 are SGHTA and FQGTGA. CDR3 size: 15 residues. CDR3 region: CASSLDSATYNEQFF. The DNA of the CDR3 is TGTGCCAGCAGCTTAGATAGCGCAACCTACAATGAGCAGTTCTTC.

This chain connects TRBV4-3 to TRBJ2-1, with a weak D call TRBD1 (6 bases). This CDR3 region has 16 residues. V lost 1 base and J 12 bases, leaving 22 bases between the germline ends. Germline values: CDR1 LGHNA, CDR2 YSLEER. Here the CDR3 reads CASSQAPRGSQEGQFF. CDR3 DNA: TGCGCCAGCAGCCAAGCCCCCAGGGGCTCGCAAGAGGGGCAGTTCTTC.

The genes are TRBV9 and TRBJ2-1; 10 nucleotides line up with TRBD2. This CDR3 is 15 amino acids long. CDR1 SGDLS and CDR2 YYNGEE come from the germline V gene. Trimming took 4 bases from V and 2 from J; bases not matched to a gene: 3. In DNA form, the CDR3 reads TGTGCCAGCAGCCCCAGCGGGGGGGCCTACAATGAGCAGTTCTTC. It is translated as CASSPSGGAYNEQFF.

In its sample, this clone was seen a few times. The chain employs TRBV5-1 and TRBJ2-7; D not resolved. This CDR3 spans 15 amino acids. Trimming pared 1 base from V and 7 bases from J, leaving 18 bases between. CDR1 is SGHRS, CDR2 YFSETQ, per germline. DNA of the CDR3: TGCGCCAGCAGCTTGAGTTCCGCGGCCCCAGAAGAGCAGTACTTC. The encoded protein is CASSLSSAAPEEQYF.

The chain combines TRBV5-5 with TRBJ1-4, with D hard to call. The CDR3 extends over 13 amino acids. Germline CDR1 reads SGHKS; CDR2 reads YYEKEE (reference sequence). V was clipped by 1 base and J by 8 bases, with 9 bases between them. The CDR3 sequence: CASSLLPGEKLFF. For the CDR3, the DNA is TGTGCCAGCAGCTTGTTGCCGGGGGAAAAACTGTTTTTT.

Only one count was recorded for this clone. V usage is TRBV7-9 and J usage is TRBJ2-7, with 13 positions matching TRBD2. V lost 5 bases and J lost 3; bases outside the gene matches: 13. The germline gives CDR1 SEHNR, CDR2 FQNEAQ (reference sequence). The CDR3 extends over 18 amino acids. The chain's CDR3 is CASSPTGTSGVSYYEQYF. The CDR3 nucleotides read TGTGCCAGCAGCCCAACCGGGACTAGCGGGGTGTCATACTACGAGCAGTACTTC. Filled out from reference TRBV7-9 and TRBJ2-7, the complete variable domain reads DTGVSQNPRHKITKRGQNVTFRCDPISEHNRLYWYRQTLGQGPEFLTYFQNEAQLEKSRLLSDRFSAERPKGSFSTLEIQRTEQGDSAMYLCASSPTGTSGVSYYEQYFGPGTRLTVT.